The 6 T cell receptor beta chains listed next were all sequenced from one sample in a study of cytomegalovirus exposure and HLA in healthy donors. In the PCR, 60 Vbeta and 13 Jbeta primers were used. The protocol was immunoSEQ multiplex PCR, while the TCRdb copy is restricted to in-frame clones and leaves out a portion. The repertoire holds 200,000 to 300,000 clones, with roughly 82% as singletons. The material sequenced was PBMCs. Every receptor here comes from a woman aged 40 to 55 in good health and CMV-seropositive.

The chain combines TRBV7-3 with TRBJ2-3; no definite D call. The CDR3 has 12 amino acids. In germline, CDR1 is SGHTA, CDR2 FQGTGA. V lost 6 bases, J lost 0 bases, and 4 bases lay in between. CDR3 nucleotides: TGTGCCAGCAGTGCGAGCACAGATACGCAGTATTTT. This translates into CASSASTDTQYF.

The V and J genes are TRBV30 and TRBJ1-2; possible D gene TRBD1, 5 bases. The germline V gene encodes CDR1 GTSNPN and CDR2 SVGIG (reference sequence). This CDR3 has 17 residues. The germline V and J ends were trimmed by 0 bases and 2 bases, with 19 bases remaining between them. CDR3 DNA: TGTGCCTGGAGTGTAGGGTTCATGGGGCAGACGAACTATGGCTACACCTTC. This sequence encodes CAWSVGFMGQTNYGYTF. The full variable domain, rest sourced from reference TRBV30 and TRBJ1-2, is SQTIHQWPATLVQPVGSPLSLECTVEGTSNPNLYWYRQAAGRGLQLLFYSVGIGQISSEVPQNLSASRPQDRQFILSSKKLLLSDSGFYLCAWSVGFMGQTNYGYTFGSGTRLTVV.

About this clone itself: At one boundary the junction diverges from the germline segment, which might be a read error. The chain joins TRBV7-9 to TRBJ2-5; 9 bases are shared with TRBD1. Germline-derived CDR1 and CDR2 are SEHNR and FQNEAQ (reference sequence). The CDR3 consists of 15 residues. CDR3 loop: CSSSPGDRVGETQYF. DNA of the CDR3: TGTTCCAGCAGCCCAGGGGACAGGGTGGGAGAGACCCAGTACTTC.

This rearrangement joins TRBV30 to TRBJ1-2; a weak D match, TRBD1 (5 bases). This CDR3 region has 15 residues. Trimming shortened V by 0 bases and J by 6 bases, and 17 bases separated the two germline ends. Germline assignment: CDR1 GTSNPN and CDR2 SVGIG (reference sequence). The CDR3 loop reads CAWSVDAGLIDGYTF. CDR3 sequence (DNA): TGTGCCTGGAGTGTAGATGCAGGGTTGATCGATGGCTACACCTTC.

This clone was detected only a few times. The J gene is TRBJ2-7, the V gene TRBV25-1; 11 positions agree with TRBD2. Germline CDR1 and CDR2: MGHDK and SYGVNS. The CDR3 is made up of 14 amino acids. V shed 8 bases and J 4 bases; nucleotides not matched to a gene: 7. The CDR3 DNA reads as TGTGCCAGCGAACCGGGACTAGCGGTTTACGAGCAGTACTTC. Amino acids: CASEPGLAVYEQYF.

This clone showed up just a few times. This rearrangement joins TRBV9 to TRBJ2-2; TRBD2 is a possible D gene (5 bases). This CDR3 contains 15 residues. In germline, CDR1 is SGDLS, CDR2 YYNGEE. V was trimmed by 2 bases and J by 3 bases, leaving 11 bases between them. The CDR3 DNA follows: TGTGCCAGCAGCGTTCGAAGCGGCCACACCGGGGAGCTGTTTTTT. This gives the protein CASSVRSGHTGELFF.